The present entry profiles one TCR beta chain with its context. Its antigen remains unidentified. This sample was included in a study of T cell responses to AZD1222 COVID-19 vaccine. Regarding the study as a whole: Mapped onto spike, vaccine-associated CD4 TCRs spanned it and were dominant at 160-218 and 743-854. Donors were mostly white British, more females; clonal diversity possibly underestimated.

The CDR3 length is 15 residues. J was trimmed by 6 bases and V by 1 base; bases with no gene match: 8. CDR1 is SGHVS and CDR2 is FNYEAQ in the germline V gene. Sequencing was performed with immunoSEQ multiplex PCR; in TCRdb, only in-frame clones are kept and a portion is missing. The sample carries 130,000 to 150,000 clones, around 89% recorded once. This material consisted of peripheral blood, taken on day 0 of AZD1222 vaccination. The V gene is TRBV7-6, the J gene TRBJ1-1; 7 bases match TRBD1. The clonotype was recovered from an adult in good health. The CDR3 nucleotides read TGTGCCAGCAGCTTAGAGGCAGGGGGGATAGCTGAAGCTTTCTTT. This encodes CASSLEAGGIAEAFF.